Each of the 3 T cell receptor beta chains below was sequenced from the same sample in a study of T-cell memory formation after mild COVID-19. TCRdb recomputed calls from the 5' RACE reads with MiXCR, one row per CDR3 protein. The sample lists about 110,000 distinct CDR3 sequences, about a sixth seen once, with 5% to 6.5% in the top ten. The sequenced sample consisted of PBMCs or a T cell subset sorted from them (not recorded which). These receptors originate from a man aged 18 to 29 who had mild COVID-19 (a few samples of this study predate the infection). Cell type and time point are not known.

This clonotype was detected many times. V usage is TRBV7-2 and J usage is TRBJ2-3; D remains ambiguous. CDR3 length: 12 residues. Trimming removed 6 bases from V and 0 bases from J, with 4 bases in between. Germline assignment: CDR1 SGHTA and CDR2 FQGNSA. The CDR3 DNA reads TGTGCCAGCAGGGAGAGCACAGATACGCAGTATTTT. Its protein product is CASRESTDTQYF.

This clonotype was counted ten times or more. The CDR3: CASSPIPGQGAREQFF. The CDR3 nucleotides are TGTGCCAGCAGCCCCATCCCGGGACAGGGGGCTCGGGAGCAGTTCTTC. V gene TRBV7-3 combines with J gene TRBJ2-1; 12 bases map to TRBD1. J was trimmed by 10 bases and V by 5 bases; bases with no gene match: 12. The V gene's germline CDR1 is SGHTA and CDR2 FQGTGA. The CDR3 is 16 residues long.

This clonotype was detected a few times. The chain links TRBV10-3 to TRBJ2-5; the match to TRBD1 covers 9 bases. This CDR3 contains 14 residues. The junction had 4 bases not matched to a gene; V was cut back by 6 bases and J by 2 bases. The germline CDR1 and CDR2 sequences are ENHRY and SYGVKD. The CDR3 region has the DNA TGTGCCATCAGGGAAGACAGGGGGCAAGAGACCCAGTACTTC. Protein product: CAIREDRGQETQYF.